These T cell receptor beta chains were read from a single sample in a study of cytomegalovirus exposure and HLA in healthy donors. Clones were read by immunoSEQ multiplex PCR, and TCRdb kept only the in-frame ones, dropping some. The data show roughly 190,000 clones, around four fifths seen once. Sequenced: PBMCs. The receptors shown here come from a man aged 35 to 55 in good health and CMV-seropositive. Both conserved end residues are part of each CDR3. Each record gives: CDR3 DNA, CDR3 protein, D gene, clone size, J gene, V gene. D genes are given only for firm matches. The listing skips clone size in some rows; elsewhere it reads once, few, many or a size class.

TGTGCCAGCTGTTATACGGGAGGTCGGCATGAGACCCAGTACTTC | CASCYTGGRHETQYF | TRBD2 | . | TRBJ2-5 | TRBV6-6
TGCGCCAGCAGCTTGTATGGGACTGTGGGGAATGAGCAGTTCTTC | CASSLYGTVGNEQFF | . | . | TRBJ2-1 | TRBV5-1
TGCAGCGTTATGACAATAACGGGGTTGGGCGAGCAGTACTTC | CSVMTITGLGEQYF | . | . | TRBJ2-7 | TRBV29-1
TGTGCCAGCAGTTCCTTTAGCGGGATCACCTACGAGCAGTACTTC | CASSSFSGITYEQYF | TRBD2 | few | TRBJ2-7 | TRBV6-5
TGTGCCAGCAGTTATCCCCGGGGAGGGACGAACACTGAAGCTTTCTTT | CASSYPRGGTNTEAFF | . | . | TRBJ1-1 | TRBV6-6
TGTGCCAGCTCGCCAACTAGCGGGACCTCCTACGAGCAGTACTTC | CASSPTSGTSYEQYF | TRBD2 | . | TRBJ2-7 | TRBV18
TGCGCCAGCAGCCGAGACGGACAGGGAGGGAACACTGAAGCTTTCTTT | CASSRDGQGGNTEAFF | TRBD1 | few | TRBJ1-1 | TRBV5-1
TGCGCCAGCAGCACGGGACAGCCGGACACTGAAGCTTTCTTT | CASSTGQPDTEAFF | TRBD1 | . | TRBJ1-1 | TRBV5-1
TGTGCCAGCAGTTTCCACCAATCCGGGACAGGGTATGGCTACACCTTC | CASSFHQSGTGYGYTF | TRBD1 | . | TRBJ1-2 | TRBV6-5
TGTGCCAGCAGTACCCCAATAGCGGGAGGTGATTATGAGCAGTTCTTC | CASSTPIAGGDYEQFF | TRBD2 | . | TRBJ2-1 | TRBV25-1
TGTGCCAGCAGTTACCAGGGTTTAGGCACCGGGGAGCTGTTTTTT | CASSYQGLGTGELFF | . | . | TRBJ2-2 | TRBV6-6
TGCGCCAGCAGCTACCATGGACAGGGGGCGGCGACAGCTTTCTTT | CASSYHGQGAATAFF | TRBD1 | . | TRBJ1-1 | TRBV5-1
TGTGCCAGTAGTATAGTAGGCGGGGGAAATAGCAATCAGCCCCAGCATTTT | CASSIVGGGNSNQPQHF | . | . | TRBJ1-5 | TRBV19